This T cell receptor beta chain was retrieved from a study of cytomegalovirus exposure and HLA in healthy donors. Whole-study context: There were fewer than 500 genotyped donors. Of these, roughly 86% fell in the genetic ancestry cluster associated with self-reported Caucasian donors.

Study-level results: When the data were analyzed later, several of the most significant clusters appeared to be linked to common viral pathogens. According to a later analysis, donors in an Asian-associated ancestry cluster reportedly had fewer N-insertions than the roughly 670-donor mean.

A remark on this clone: Antigen unknown.

Trimming left V 5 bases short and J 10 bases short, with 11 bases between. CDR3 length: 12 residues. Germline V CDR1 and CDR2: SGHDN, FVKESK. The PCR was carried out with 60 Vbeta primers and 13 Jbeta primers. Measured with immunoSEQ multiplex PCR; TCRdb has only the in-frame clones, and not every one. This table has 100,000 to 120,000 clones, approximately 69% appearing once. The source material was PBMCs. This TCR was sampled from a woman aged 40 to 50 in good health and CMV-seropositive. The chain is built from TRBV14 and TRBJ1-4; TRBD1 is a possible D gene (5 bases). CDR3 residues: CASSLRGGKLFF. DNA of the CDR3: TGTGCCAGCAGCTTACGGGGGGGAAAACTGTTTTTT.